This T cell receptor beta chain was obtained from a study of T cell responses to AZD1222 COVID-19 vaccine. Study-level findings and limits: When two AZD1222 doses had been given, Spike-specific TCR breadth and depth rose. Clonal diversity may have been underestimated, and the donors were mostly white British, with more females than males.

Trimming took off 2 bases at V and 5 bases at J, with 10 bases between the two ends. Germline CDR1 and CDR2: SGHRS and YFSETQ. This CDR3 spans 14 amino acids. This clone occurred a few times. Its antigen is unidentified. Data came from immunoSEQ multiplex PCR; TCRdb stores just in-frame clones and leaves some out. This sample carries about 180,000 clones, 88% of them seen once, and the ten largest clones take around a tenth. This chain connects TRBV5-1 to TRBJ2-2; D possibly corresponds to TRBD1 (6 bases). The input for sequencing was peripheral blood, taken 28 days after the second AZD1222 dose. This clonotype was sampled from an adult who received the AZD1222 COVID-19 vaccine. The CDR3, as DNA: TGCGCCAGCAGCTTCACAGGGCAAACCGGGGAGCTGTTTTTT. This encodes CASSFTGQTGELFF.